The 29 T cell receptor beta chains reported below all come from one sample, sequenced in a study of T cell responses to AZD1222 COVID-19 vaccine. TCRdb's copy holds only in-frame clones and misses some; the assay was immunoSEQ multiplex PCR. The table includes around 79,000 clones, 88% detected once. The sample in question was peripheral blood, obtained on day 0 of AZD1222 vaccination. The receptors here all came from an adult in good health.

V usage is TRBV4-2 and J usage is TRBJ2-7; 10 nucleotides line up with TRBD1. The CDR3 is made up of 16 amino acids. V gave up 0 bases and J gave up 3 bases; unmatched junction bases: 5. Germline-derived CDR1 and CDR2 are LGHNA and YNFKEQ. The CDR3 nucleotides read TGTGCCAGCAGCCAAGATCCGGGACAGGGGAACTACGAGCAGTACTTC. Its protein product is CASSQDPGQGNYEQYF.

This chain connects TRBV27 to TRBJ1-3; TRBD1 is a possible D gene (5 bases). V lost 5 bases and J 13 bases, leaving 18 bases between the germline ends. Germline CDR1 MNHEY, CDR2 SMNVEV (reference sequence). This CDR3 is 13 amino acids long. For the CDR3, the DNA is TGTGCCAGCAGTACCTTGTCTCGGGACGTGATATATTTT. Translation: CASSTLSRDVIYF.

CDR3 sequence reads: CASSLNPGNYEQYF. The CDR3 nucleotides are TGTGCCAGCAGCCTTAACCCAGGGAACTACGAGCAGTACTTC. V is TRBV27 and J is TRBJ2-7, with D tentatively TRBD1 (5 bases). This CDR3 is built from 14 residues. V lost 6 bases and J 3 bases, leaving 15 bases between the germline ends. Germline CDR1 reads MNHEY; CDR2 reads SMNVEV (reference sequence).

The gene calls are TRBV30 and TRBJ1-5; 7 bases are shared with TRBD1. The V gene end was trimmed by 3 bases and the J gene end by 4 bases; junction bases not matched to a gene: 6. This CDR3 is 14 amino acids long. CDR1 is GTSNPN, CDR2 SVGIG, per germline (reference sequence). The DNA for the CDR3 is TGTGCCTGGAGGACAGGGACACGGAATCAGCCCCAGCATTTT. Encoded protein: CAWRTGTRNQPQHF.

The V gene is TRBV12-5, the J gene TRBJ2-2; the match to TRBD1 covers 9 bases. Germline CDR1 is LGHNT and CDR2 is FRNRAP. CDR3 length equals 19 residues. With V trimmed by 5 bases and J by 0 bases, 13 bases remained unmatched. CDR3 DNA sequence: TGTGCTAGTGGTCCACCGGGACAGGGATTTCGGCCGAACACCGGGGAGCTGTTTTTT. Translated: CASGPPGQGFRPNTGELFF. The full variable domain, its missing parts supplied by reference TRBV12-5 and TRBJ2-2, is DARVTQTPRHKVTEMGQEVTMRCQPILGHNTVFWYRQTMMQGLELLAYFRNRAPLDDSGMPKDRFSAEMPDATLATLKIQPSEPRDSAVYFCASGPPGQGFRPNTGELFFGEGSRLTVL.

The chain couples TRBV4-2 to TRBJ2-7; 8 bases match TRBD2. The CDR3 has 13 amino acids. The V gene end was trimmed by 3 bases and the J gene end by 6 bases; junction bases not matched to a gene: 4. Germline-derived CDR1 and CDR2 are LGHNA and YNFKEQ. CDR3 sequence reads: CASSQRLAFEQYF. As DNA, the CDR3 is TGTGCCAGCAGCCAGAGACTAGCGTTCGAGCAGTACTTC.

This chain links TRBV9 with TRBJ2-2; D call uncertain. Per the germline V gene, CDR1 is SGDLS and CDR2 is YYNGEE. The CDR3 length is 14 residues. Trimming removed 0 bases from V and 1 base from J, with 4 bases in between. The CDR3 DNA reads TGTGCCAGCAGCGTAGGTGGGAACACCGGGGAGCTGTTTTTT. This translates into CASSVGGNTGELFF.

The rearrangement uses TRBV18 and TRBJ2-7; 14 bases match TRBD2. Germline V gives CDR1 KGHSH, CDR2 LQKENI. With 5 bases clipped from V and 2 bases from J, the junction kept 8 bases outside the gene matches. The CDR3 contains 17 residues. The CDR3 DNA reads TGTGCCAGCTCAGGGGGGACTAGCGGGAGATCCCCCTACGAGCAGTACTTC. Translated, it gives CASSGGTSGRSPYEQYF.

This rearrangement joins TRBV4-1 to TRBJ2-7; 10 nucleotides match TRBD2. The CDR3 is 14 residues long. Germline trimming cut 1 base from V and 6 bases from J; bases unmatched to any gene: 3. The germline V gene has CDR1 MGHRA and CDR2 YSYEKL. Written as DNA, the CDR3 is TGCGCCAGCAGCCAAGGTAGCGGGGGGCTCGAGCAGTACTTC. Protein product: CASSQGSGGLEQYF.

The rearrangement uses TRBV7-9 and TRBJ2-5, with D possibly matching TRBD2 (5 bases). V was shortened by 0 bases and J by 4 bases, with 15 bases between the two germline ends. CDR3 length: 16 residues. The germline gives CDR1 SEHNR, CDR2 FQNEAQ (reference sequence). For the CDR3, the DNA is TGTGCCAGCAGCTTAGCAGCAATGAGGGAGACAGAGACCCAGTACTTC. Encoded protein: CASSLAAMRETETQYF.

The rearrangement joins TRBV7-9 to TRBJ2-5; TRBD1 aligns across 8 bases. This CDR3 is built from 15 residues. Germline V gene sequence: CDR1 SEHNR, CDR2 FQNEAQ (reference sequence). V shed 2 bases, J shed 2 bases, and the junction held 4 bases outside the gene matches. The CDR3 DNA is TGTGCCAGCAGCTTACGACAGGGGATACAAGAGACCCAGTACTTC. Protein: CASSLRQGIQETQYF.

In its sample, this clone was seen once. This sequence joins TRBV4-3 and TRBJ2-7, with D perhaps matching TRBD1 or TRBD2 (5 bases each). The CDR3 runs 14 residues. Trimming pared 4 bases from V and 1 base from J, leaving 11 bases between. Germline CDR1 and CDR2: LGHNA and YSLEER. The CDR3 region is CASSPGTPSYEQYF. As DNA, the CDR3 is TGCGCCAGCAGCCCCGGGACGCCATCCTACGAGCAGTACTTC.

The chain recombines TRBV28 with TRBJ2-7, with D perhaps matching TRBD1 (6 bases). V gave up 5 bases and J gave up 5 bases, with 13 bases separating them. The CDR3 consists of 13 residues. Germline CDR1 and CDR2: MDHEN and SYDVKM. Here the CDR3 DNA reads TGTGCCAGCAGTCCTTTGACAGGCCACGAGCAGTACTTC. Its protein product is CASSPLTGHEQYF.

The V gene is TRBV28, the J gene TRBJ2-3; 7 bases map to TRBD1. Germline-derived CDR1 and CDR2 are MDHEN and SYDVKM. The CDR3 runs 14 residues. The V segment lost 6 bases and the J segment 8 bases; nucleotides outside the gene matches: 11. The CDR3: CASSPTGSVGTQYF. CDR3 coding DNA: TGTGCCAGCAGCCCGACAGGGAGTGTGGGTACGCAGTATTTT.

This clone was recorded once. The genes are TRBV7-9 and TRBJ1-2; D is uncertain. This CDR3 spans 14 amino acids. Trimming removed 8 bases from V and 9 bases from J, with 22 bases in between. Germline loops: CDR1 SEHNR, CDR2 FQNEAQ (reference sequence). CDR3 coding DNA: TGTGCCAGCGTGCAACTGCGTGGAGACCCCCGCTACACCTTC. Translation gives CASVQLRGDPRYTF. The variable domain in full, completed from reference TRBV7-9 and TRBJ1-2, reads DTGVSQNPRHKITKRGQNVTFRCDPISEHNRLYWYRQTLGQGPEFLTYFQNEAQLEKSRLLSDRFSAERPKGSFSTLEIQRTEQGDSAMYLCASVQLRGDPRYTFGSGTRLTVV.

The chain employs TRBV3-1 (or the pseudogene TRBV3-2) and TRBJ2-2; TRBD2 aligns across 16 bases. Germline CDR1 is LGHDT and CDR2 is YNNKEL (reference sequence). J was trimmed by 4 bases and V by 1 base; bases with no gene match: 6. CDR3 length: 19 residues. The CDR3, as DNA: TGTGCCAGCAGCCAAGCTCGGGGACTAGCGGGAGGGCCCACCGGGGAGCTGTTTTTT. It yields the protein CASSQARGLAGGPTGELFF.

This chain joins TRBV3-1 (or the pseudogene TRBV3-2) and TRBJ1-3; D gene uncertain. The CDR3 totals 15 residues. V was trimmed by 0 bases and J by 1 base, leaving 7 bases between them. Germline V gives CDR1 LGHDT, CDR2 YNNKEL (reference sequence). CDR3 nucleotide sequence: TGTGCCAGCAGCCAAGATTCCGGGTCTGGAAACACCATATATTTT. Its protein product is CASSQDSGSGNTIYF.

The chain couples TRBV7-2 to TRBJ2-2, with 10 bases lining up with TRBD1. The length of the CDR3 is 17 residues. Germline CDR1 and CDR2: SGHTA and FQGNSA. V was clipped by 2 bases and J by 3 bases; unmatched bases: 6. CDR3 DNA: TGTGCCAGCAGCTTATCGACAGGGGGCGCCTACACCGGGGAGCTGTTTTTT. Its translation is CASSLSTGGAYTGELFF. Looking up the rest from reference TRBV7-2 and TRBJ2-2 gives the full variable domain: GAGVSQSPSNKVTEKGKDVELRCDPISGHTALYWYRQSLGQGLEFLIYFQGNSAPDKSGLPSDRFSAERTGGSVSTLTIQRTQQEDSAVYLCASSLSTGGAYTGELFFGEGSRLTVL.

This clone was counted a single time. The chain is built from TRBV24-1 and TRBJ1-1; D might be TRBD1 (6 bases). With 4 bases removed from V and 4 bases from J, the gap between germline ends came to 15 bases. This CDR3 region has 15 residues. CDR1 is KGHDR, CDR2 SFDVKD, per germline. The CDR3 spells CATSETGTSSTEAFF. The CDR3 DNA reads TGTGCCACCAGTGAAACCGGGACATCGAGCACTGAAGCTTTCTTT.

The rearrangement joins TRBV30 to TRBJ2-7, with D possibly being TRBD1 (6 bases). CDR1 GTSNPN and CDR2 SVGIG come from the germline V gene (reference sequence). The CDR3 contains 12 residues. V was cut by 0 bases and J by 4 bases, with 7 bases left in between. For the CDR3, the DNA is TGTGCCTGGAGTGTACAGGGTTACGAGCAGTACTTC. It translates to CAWSVQGYEQYF.

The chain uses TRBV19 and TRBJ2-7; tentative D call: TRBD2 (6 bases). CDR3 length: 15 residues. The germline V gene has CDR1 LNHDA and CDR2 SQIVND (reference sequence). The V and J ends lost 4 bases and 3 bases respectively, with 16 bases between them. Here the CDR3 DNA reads TGTGCCAGTAGTAGAGACATCGGGGGAAACTACGAGCAGTACTTC. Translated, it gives CASSRDIGGNYEQYF.

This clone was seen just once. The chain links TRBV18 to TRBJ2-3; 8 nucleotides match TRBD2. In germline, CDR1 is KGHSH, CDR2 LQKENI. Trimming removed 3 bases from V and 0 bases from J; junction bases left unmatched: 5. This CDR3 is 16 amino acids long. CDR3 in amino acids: CASSPASSGSTDTQYF. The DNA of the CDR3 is TGTGCCAGCTCACCGGCGTCTAGCGGGAGCACAGATACGCAGTATTTT.

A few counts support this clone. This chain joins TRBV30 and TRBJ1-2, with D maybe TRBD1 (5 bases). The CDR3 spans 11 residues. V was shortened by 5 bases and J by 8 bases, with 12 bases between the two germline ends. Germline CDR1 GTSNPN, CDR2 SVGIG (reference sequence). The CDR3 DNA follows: TGTGCCTGGCTAGGGGCGCGAGGCTACACCTTC. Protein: CAWLGARGYTF.

This CDR3 reads CASSPGGHSYEQYF. CDR3 nucleotides: TGTGCCAGTAGTCCCGGGGGCCACTCCTACGAGCAGTACTTC. The V gene is TRBV19, the J gene TRBJ2-7; perhaps D is TRBD1 or TRBD2 (6 bases each). Germline V gene sequence: CDR1 LNHDA, CDR2 SQIVND (reference sequence). This CDR3 contains 14 residues. Trimming took 5 bases from V and 0 from J, leaving 11 bases between them.

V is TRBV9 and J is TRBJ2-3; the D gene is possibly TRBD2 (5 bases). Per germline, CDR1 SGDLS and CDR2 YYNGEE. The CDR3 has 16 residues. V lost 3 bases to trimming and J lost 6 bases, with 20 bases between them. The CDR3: CASSGSRALSGDTQYF. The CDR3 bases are TGTGCCAGCAGCGGGTCGCGGGCCCTTTCGGGGGATACGCAGTATTTT.

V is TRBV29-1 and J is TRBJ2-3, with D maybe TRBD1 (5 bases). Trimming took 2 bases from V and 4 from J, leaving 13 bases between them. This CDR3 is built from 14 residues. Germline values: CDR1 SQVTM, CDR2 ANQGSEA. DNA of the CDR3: TGCAGCGTTGAAAAGGCCCAGGGTTCAGATACGCAGTATTTT. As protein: CSVEKAQGSDTQYF.

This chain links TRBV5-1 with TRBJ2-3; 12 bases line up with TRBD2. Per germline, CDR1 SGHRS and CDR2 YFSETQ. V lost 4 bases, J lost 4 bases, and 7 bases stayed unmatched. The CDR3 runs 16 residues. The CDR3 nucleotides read TGCGCCAGCAGCCCTCTAGCGGGGGGGCCGGCAGATACGCAGTATTTT. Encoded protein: CASSPLAGGPADTQYF.

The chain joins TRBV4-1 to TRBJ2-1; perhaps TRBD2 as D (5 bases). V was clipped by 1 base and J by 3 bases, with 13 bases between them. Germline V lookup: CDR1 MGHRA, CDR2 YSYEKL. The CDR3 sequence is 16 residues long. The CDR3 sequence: CASSQVDLVVYNEQFF. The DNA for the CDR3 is TGCGCCAGCAGCCAAGTGGACTTGGTCGTCTACAATGAGCAGTTCTTC.

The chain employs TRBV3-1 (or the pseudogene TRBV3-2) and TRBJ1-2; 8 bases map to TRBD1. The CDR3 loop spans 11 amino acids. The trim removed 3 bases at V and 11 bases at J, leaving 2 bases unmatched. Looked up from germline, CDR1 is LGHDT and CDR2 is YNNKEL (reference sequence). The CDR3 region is CASSQTGVYTF. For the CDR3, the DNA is TGTGCCAGCAGCCAGACAGGGGTTTACACCTTC.